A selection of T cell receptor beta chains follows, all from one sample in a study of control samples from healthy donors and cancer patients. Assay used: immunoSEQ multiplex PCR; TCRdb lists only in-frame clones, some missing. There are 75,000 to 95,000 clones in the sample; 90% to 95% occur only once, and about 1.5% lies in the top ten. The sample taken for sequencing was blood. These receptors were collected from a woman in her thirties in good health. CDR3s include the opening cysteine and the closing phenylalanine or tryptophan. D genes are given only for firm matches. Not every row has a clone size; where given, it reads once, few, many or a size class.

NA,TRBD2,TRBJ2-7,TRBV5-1,CASYPGGSSYEQYF,TGCGCCAGCTACCCGGGAGGGAGCTCCTACGAGCAGTACTTC
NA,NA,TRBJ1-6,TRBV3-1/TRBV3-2,CASSQGGSSYNSPLHF,TGTGCCAGCAGCCAAGGGGGAAGCTCCTATAATTCACCCCTCCACTTT
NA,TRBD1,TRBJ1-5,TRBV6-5,CASGGGPYSNQPQHF,TGTGCCAGCGGAGGGGGCCCTTATAGCAATCAGCCCCAGCATTTT
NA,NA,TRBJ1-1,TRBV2,CASRMGKLNTEAFF,TGTGCCAGCAGGATGGGCAAATTGAACACTGAAGCTTTCTTT
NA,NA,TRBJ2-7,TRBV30,CAWRQYYEQYF,TGTGCCTGGAGACAGTACTACGAGCAGTACTTC
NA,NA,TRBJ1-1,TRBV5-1,CASSELRGPTEAFF,TGCGCCAGCAGCGAACTCCGGGGGCCGACTGAAGCTTTCTTT
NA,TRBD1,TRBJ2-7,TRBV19,CASSPLTTGVDEQYF,TGTGCCAGTAGTCCCCTCACGACAGGGGTGGACGAGCAGTACTTC
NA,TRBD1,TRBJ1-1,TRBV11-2,CASSLFRTGNTEAFF,TGTGCCAGCAGCTTATTTAGGACAGGGAACACTGAAGCTTTCTTT
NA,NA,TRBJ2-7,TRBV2,CASNARVEQYF,TGTGCCAGCAATGCCAGGGTCGAGCAGTACTTC
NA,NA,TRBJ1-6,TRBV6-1,CASSDRSPLHF,TGTGCCAGCAGTGATCGATCACCCCTCCACTTT
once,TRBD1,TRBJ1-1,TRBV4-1,CASSQLQGGNTEAFF,TGCGCCAGCAGCCAACTACAGGGGGGGAACACTGAAGCTTTCTTT
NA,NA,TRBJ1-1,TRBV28,CASRWAGFQGTEAFF,TGTGCCAGCAGGTGGGCCGGGTTTCAAGGAACTGAAGCTTTCTTT
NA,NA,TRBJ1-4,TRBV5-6,CASSLQGRSGEKLFF,TGTGCCAGCAGCTTACAGGGTCGGAGCGGTGAAAAACTGTTTTTT
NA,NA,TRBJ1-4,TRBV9,CASSVGTASNEKLFF,TGTGCCAGCAGCGTAGGGACAGCCTCTAATGAAAAACTGTTTTTT
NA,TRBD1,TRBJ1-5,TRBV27,CASSPTGRGQQPQHF,TGTGCCAGCAGCCCGACAGGGAGAGGACAGCAGCCCCAGCATTTT
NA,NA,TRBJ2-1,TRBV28,CATTGFSYNEQFF,TGTGCCACCACAGGTTTCTCCTACAATGAGCAGTTCTTC
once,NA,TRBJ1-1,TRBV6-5,CASSYGGRSTEAFF,TGTGCCAGCAGTTACGGGGGAAGGTCCACTGAAGCTTTCTTT
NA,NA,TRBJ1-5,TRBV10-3,CAISGGGWESNQPQHF,TGTGCCATCAGTGGCGGGGGGTGGGAAAGCAATCAGCCCCAGCATTTT
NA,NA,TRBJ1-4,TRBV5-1,CASSLNGAATNEKLFF,TGCGCCAGCAGCTTGAACGGAGCTGCAACTAATGAAAAACTGTTTTTT
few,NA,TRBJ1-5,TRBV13,CASSQGGQPQHF,TGTGCCAGCAGCCAGGGAGGTCAGCCCCAGCATTTT
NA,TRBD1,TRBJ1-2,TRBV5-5,CASSLAGQGSYGYTF,TGTGCCAGCAGCTTGGCGGGACAGGGCTCCTATGGCTACACCTTC
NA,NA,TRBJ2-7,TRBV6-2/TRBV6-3,CASSPLSREQYF,TGTGCCAGCAGTCCCCTAAGTCGCGAGCAGTACTTC
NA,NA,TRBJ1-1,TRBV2,CASSASGGNTEAFF,TGTGCCAGCAGTGCCTCCGGAGGGAACACTGAAGCTTTCTTT
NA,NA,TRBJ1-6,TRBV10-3,CAISELGETEPNSPLHF,TGTGCCATCAGTGAACTCGGGGAGACAGAGCCTAATTCACCCCTCCACTTT
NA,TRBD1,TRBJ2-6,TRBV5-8,CASSLSGTGGSGANVLTF,TGTGCCAGCAGCTTGTCCGGGACAGGGGGCTCTGGGGCCAACGTCCTGACTTTC
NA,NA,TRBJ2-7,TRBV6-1,CASSEPLGEVYEQYF,TGTGCCAGCAGTGAACCGTTGGGGGAGGTCTACGAGCAGTACTTC
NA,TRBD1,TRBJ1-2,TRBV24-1,CATSDTITGEPGGYTF,TGTGCCACCAGTGACACCATAACAGGGGAACCCGGTGGCTACACCTTC
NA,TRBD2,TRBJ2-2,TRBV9,CASSPRRGDTGELFF,TGTGCCAGCAGCCCCCGTCGGGGGGACACCGGGGAGCTGTTTTTT
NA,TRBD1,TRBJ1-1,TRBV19,CASTTVDRGGTEAFF,TGTGCCAGTACCACCGTGGACAGGGGAGGCACTGAAGCTTTCTTT
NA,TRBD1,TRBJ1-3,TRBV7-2,CASSKQGTSGNTIYF,TGTGCCAGCAGCAAACAGGGGACCTCTGGAAACACCATATATTTT
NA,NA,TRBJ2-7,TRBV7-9,CASSLDSGYSYEQYF,TGTGCCAGCAGCTTAGATTCTGGATACTCCTACGAGCAGTACTTC
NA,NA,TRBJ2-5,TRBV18,CASSSALTGETQYF,TGTGCCAGCTCATCGGCCCTTACTGGGGAGACCCAGTACTTC
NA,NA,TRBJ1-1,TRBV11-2,CAQKGEGEAFF,TGTGCCCAGAAGGGAGAAGGGGAAGCTTTCTTT
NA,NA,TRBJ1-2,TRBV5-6,CASSHNRRVYGYTF,TGTGCCAGCAGCCACAACAGGAGAGTCTATGGCTACACCTTC
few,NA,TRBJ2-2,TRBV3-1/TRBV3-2,CASSRGSNTGELFF,TGTGCCAGCAGCCGCGGCTCGAACACCGGGGAGCTGTTTTTT
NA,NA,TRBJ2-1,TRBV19,CASSAYGTYNEQFF,TGTGCCAGTAGTGCATACGGAACCTACAATGAGCAGTTCTTC
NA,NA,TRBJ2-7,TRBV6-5,CASYSDTYEQYF,TGTGCCAGCTACAGTGATACCTACGAGCAGTACTTC
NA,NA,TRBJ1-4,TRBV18,CASSPSVVQGINEKLFF,TGTGCCAGCTCACCATCAGTTGTCCAGGGGATTAATGAAAAACTGTTTTTT
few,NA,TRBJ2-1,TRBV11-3,CASGTTTYNEQFF,TGTGCCAGCGGAACGACCACCTACAATGAGCAGTTCTTC
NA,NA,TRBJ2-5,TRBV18,CASSFLGRETQYF,TGTGCCAGCTCGTTTCTTGGGAGAGAGACCCAGTACTTC
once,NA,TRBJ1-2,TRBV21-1,CARTFGGGYGYTF,TGTGCCAGGACCTTTGGGGGGGGCTATGGCTACACCTTC
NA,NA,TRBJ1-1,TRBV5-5,CASSLRRGENTEAFF,TGTGCCAGCAGCTTGCGCAGGGGTGAGAACACTGAAGCTTTCTTT
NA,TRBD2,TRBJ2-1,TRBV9,CASSPQAGGSYNEQFF,TGTGCCAGCAGCCCCCAAGCGGGAGGCTCCTACAATGAGCAGTTCTTC
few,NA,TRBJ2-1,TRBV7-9,CASSPPTSPLSYNEQFF,TGTGCCAGCAGCCCCCCCACTAGTCCCCTTTCCTACAATGAGCAGTTCTTC
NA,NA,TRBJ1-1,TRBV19,CASSWGTTEAFF,TGTGCCAGTAGTTGGGGGACCACTGAAGCTTTCTTT
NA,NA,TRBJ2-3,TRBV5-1,CASTRYYYSDTQYF,TGCGCCAGCACGAGATATTACTATTCAGATACGCAGTATTTT